The 5 T cell receptor beta chains in this list originate from one sample, sequenced in a study of T cell responses to AZD1222 COVID-19 vaccine. The table came from immunoSEQ multiplex PCR; TCRdb's copy has only in-frame clones and leaves some out. In the table there are 130,000 or so clones, roughly 93% of which are singletons. The sample consisted of peripheral blood, taken on day 0 of AZD1222 vaccination. The receptors shown here come from an adult in good health.

The chain is built from TRBV3-1 (or the pseudogene TRBV3-2) and TRBJ1-5, with D perhaps matching TRBD1 (5 bases). The germline CDR1 and CDR2 sequences are LGHDT and YNNKEL (reference sequence). V was cut by 0 bases and J by 2 bases, with 17 bases left in between. There are 18 residues in the CDR3. The CDR3 nucleotides read TGTGCCAGCAGCCAAGAGGGGCAGGGAGGATGTGGCAATCAGCCCCAGCATTTT. Amino acid sequence: CASSQEGQGGCGNQPQHF.

The rearrangement uses TRBV10-2 and TRBJ2-7; D is perhaps TRBD1 (6 bases). Trimming shortened V by 7 bases and J by 5 bases, and 18 bases separated the two germline ends. The CDR3 spans 14 residues. The germline CDR1 and CDR2 sequences are WSHSY and SAAADI. CDR3 bases: TGCGCCAGCAAGGACAGAGGATCCATCCACGAGCAGTACTTC. Amino acids: CASKDRGSIHEQYF.

CDR3 in amino acids: CASSQTSGRGADTQYF. CDR3 coding DNA: TGCGCCAGCAGCCAAACTAGCGGGAGGGGGGCAGATACGCAGTATTTT. This chain joins TRBV4-1 and TRBJ2-3, with 13 bases aligning to TRBD2. V was pared by 2 bases and J by 4 bases, with 3 bases of the junction left unmatched. CDR1 MGHRA and CDR2 YSYEKL come from the germline V gene. This CDR3 contains 16 residues.

The V call is TRBV28, the J call TRBJ2-7; D unclear. CDR3 length equals 13 residues. Germline-derived CDR1 and CDR2 are MDHEN and SYDVKM. Trimming left V 10 bases short and J 2 bases short, with 15 bases between. The CDR3 loop is CATERIQPYEQYV. CDR3 nucleotide sequence: TGTGCCACCGAGAGGATCCAGCCCTACGAGCAGTACGTC.

This CDR3 reads CASSQFVNDRARPQHF. CDR3 DNA: TGTGCCAGCAGCCAATTTGTCAATGACAGGGCCAGACCCCAGCATTTT. This sequence joins TRBV4-2 and TRBJ1-5; 7 bases fit TRBD1. There are 16 residues in the CDR3. The V gene's germline CDR1 is LGHNA and CDR2 YNFKEQ. The V and J ends lost 2 bases and 10 bases, in that order; junction bases with no gene match: 14.